The 17 T cell receptor beta chains listed next were all sequenced from one sample in a study of shared clonotypes between healthy human individuals. Naive CD8 cells comprised CD45RO-negative, CCR7-positively selected cells, excluding terminally differentiated effector memory CD45RA+ cells. The table came from immunoSEQ multiplex PCR; TCRdb's copy has only in-frame clones and leaves some out. The repertoire holds about 1,900,000 clones, about 94% seen once, with 1% to 1.5% in the top ten. Sequenced material: naive CD8+ T cells sorted from blood. Source of these receptors: a man between 18 and 35 years old in good health.

The chain combines TRBV6-1 with TRBJ2-7; 8 positions agree with TRBD2. The germline V gene encodes CDR1 MNHNS and CDR2 SASEGT. V dropped 4 bases and J dropped 6; count of bases not matched to a gene: 8. CDR3 size: 14 residues. CDR3 loop: CASSAPSGGPEQYF. CDR3 nucleotides: TGTGCCAGCAGTGCACCCAGCGGGGGCCCCGAGCAGTACTTC.

The chain employs TRBV6-1 and TRBJ1-1; D is unclear. The germline gives CDR1 MNHNS, CDR2 SASEGT. The CDR3 spans 12 residues. V lost 2 bases and J lost 3, with 4 bases in between. The CDR3 is CASSERDTEAFF. Here the CDR3 DNA reads TGTGCCAGCAGTGAAAGGGACACTGAAGCTTTCTTT.

This chain uses TRBV7-9 with TRBJ1-1; D is undetermined. The V and J ends lost 0 bases and 7 bases respectively, with 15 bases between them. Germline assignment: CDR1 SEHNR and CDR2 FQNEAQ (reference sequence). The CDR3 spans 15 residues. DNA of the CDR3: TGTGCCAGCAGCTTAGCCGAGGCCTCCGGAGGTGAAGCTTTCTTT. Amino acid sequence: CASSLAEASGGEAFF.

V and J are TRBV4-3 and TRBJ1-4; D may be TRBD1 (6 bases). The ends were cut back, 0 bases at V and 8 bases at J, with 16 bases in the middle. Germline V gives CDR1 LGHNA, CDR2 YSLEER. The CDR3 consists of 16 residues. In nucleotides, the CDR3 is TGCGCCAGCAGCCAAGACAGGGAGGGGGTACGGGAAAAACTGTTTTTT. Translated, it gives CASSQDREGVREKLFF.

V gene TRBV27 combines with J gene TRBJ2-7; the D is unclear. Trimming stripped 2 bases from V and 2 bases from J, with 16 bases between. The CDR3 contains 16 residues. CDR1 is MNHEY, CDR2 SMNVEV, per germline (reference sequence). CDR3 nucleotides: TGTGCCAGCAGTTTAGGGGTGGACCGCACAACCTACGAGCAGTACTTC. It yields the protein CASSLGVDRTTYEQYF.

J is TRBJ2-7 and V is TRBV5-5, with TRBD2 as a possible D gene (5 bases). The CDR3 extends over 15 amino acids. With 0 bases removed from V and 5 bases from J, the gap between germline ends came to 15 bases. Germline-derived CDR1 and CDR2 are SGHKS and YYEKEE (reference sequence). The DNA of the CDR3 is TGTGCCAGCAGCTTGGCCACGGGAATACAGAACGAGCAGTACTTC. Amino acids: CASSLATGIQNEQYF.

This chain joins TRBV13 and TRBJ2-1; 7 nucleotides agree with TRBD1. The CDR3 loop spans 16 amino acids. Germline-derived CDR1 and CDR2 are PRHDT and FYEKMQ (reference sequence). Trimming took 2 bases from V and 4 from J; bases not matched to a gene: 8. The CDR3 spells CASSLYVQGEYNEQFF. In DNA form, the CDR3 reads TGTGCCAGCAGCTTATACGTTCAGGGGGAGTACAATGAGCAGTTCTTC.

V gene TRBV27 combines with J gene TRBJ2-3; D unresolved. V dropped 3 bases and J dropped 2 bases, with 12 bases sitting between them. The CDR3 contains 15 residues. Germline lookup yields CDR1 MNHEY and CDR2 SMNVEV (reference sequence). This CDR3 reads CASSLVTVLTDTQYF. The CDR3 DNA reads as TGTGCCAGCAGTTTGGTAACGGTACTCACAGATACGCAGTATTTT.

The chain carries TRBV5-4 and TRBJ2-3; D remains ambiguous. Germline V gene lookup returns CDR1 SGHNT and CDR2 YYREEE (reference sequence). There are 12 residues in the CDR3. Between the trimmed V and J ends, which lost 3 bases and 6 bases, there was a span of 8 bases. The CDR3 sequence is CASSYLPDTQYF. The CDR3 DNA reads TGTGCCAGCAGCTACCTACCGGATACGCAGTATTTT.

V usage is TRBV6-1 and J usage is TRBJ2-2; 9 positions match TRBD2. Germline assignment: CDR1 MNHNS and CDR2 SASEGT. Trimming at V came to 10 bases and at J to 2 bases, leaving 5 bases not matched to a gene. The CDR3 is made up of 14 amino acids. The CDR3 loop is CATSGGRNTGELFF. For the CDR3, the DNA is TGTGCCACGAGCGGGGGGCGCAACACCGGGGAGCTGTTTTTT.

This chain links TRBV6-1 with TRBJ2-7, with TRBD2 identical over 8 bases. The CDR3 is made up of 15 amino acids. V was clipped by 2 bases and J by 2 bases; unmatched bases: 5. From germline, CDR1 is MNHNS and CDR2 SASEGT. The CDR3: CASSETPGLAYEQYF. CDR3 bases: TGTGCCAGCAGTGAAACCCCGGGACTAGCCTACGAGCAGTACTTC.

The chain joins TRBV7-9 to TRBJ2-7; D is uncertain. Trimming stripped 5 bases from V and 0 bases from J, with 8 bases between. This CDR3 is built from 13 residues. The germline gives CDR1 SEHNR, CDR2 FQNEAQ (reference sequence). CDR3 amino acids: CASSPADSYEQYF. CDR3 nucleotide sequence: TGTGCCAGCAGCCCAGCAGACTCCTACGAGCAGTACTTC.

The rearrangement uses TRBV27 and TRBJ1-5, with D perhaps matching TRBD1 (6 bases). V lost 6 bases and J lost 6, with 12 bases in between. The CDR3 covers 13 residues. The germline V gene has CDR1 MNHEY and CDR2 SMNVEV (reference sequence). CDR3 residues: CASRLTGFQPQHF. The CDR3 DNA reads as TGTGCCAGCAGGTTGACAGGTTTTCAGCCCCAGCATTTT.

This clone occurred once. This chain joins TRBV9 and TRBJ1-2; 7 nucleotides align to TRBD1. This CDR3 is 15 amino acids long. Germline V CDR1 and CDR2: SGDLS, YYNGEE. V lost 4 bases, J lost 2 bases, and 8 bases stayed unmatched. The CDR3 DNA reads TGTGCCAGCAGCAGCTGGGCAGGGGGGAACTATGGCTACACCTTC. Translated, it gives CASSSWAGGNYGYTF. Complete variable domain (other parts from reference TRBV9 and TRBJ1-2): DSGVTQTPKHLITATGQRVTLRCSPRSGDLSVYWYQQSLDQGLQFLIQYYNGEERAKGNILERFSAQQFPDLHSELNLSSLELGDSALYFCASSSWAGGNYGYTFGSGTRLTVV.

This clone showed up just once. This rearrangement joins TRBV12-5 to TRBJ2-3; D not resolved. CDR3 size: 13 residues. In germline, CDR1 is LGHNT, CDR2 FRNRAP. V lost 6 bases and J lost 2, with 9 bases in between. The CDR3 sequence is CASGYFDTDTQYF. Written as DNA, the CDR3 is TGTGCTAGTGGGTACTTTGACACAGATACGCAGTATTTT.

The chain has TRBV4-3 and TRBJ2-1, with 16 nucleotides matching TRBD2. The junction had 7 bases not matched to a gene; V was cut back by 0 bases and J by 5 bases. The germline V gene has CDR1 LGHNA and CDR2 YSLEER. This CDR3 is 19 amino acids long. CDR3 in DNA: TGCGCCAGCAGCCAAGAGGGACTAGCGGGAGGGCCAAAAGACAATGAGCAGTTCTTC. Its protein product is CASSQEGLAGGPKDNEQFF.

This clone was seen more than once but under ten times. J is TRBJ1-6 and V is TRBV5-1, with TRBD1 as a possible D gene (6 bases). CDR1 is SGHRS and CDR2 is YFSETQ in the germline V gene. The CDR3 is 14 residues long. Trimming pared 0 bases from V and 5 bases from J, leaving 6 bases between. As DNA, the CDR3 is TGCGCCAGCAGCTTGGGACAGGATAATTCACCCCTCCACTTT. It yields the protein CASSLGQDNSPLHF.